This is a list of T cell receptor beta chains from one sample in a study of CD8+ T cells in alopecia areata. Profiling relied on immunoSEQ multiplex PCR, and the TCRdb table lists in-frame clones only, not all of them. The top ten clones hold roughly 1.8% of a sample with about 280,000 clones, roughly 60% of them seen once. The sequencing used CD4+ T cells sorted from blood, collected at week 24, from a patient treated with tofacitinib. These TCRs come from a human donor with alopecia areata. CDR3s include the opening cysteine and the closing phenylalanine or tryptophan. Each record gives: clone size, CDR3 length, J gene, D gene, V gene, CDR3 protein, CDR3 DNA. The D gene is left open where the match is weak. Expanded clones are given a class, and other clones once, few, many or no size at all.

clone size: NA
CDR3 length: 14
J gene: TRBJ2-5
D gene: TRBD2
V gene: TRBV28
CDR3 protein: CASSPGGSMETQYF
CDR3 DNA: TGTGCCAGCAGTCCGGGGGGGAGTATGGAGACCCAGTACTTC

clone size: NA
CDR3 length: 13
J gene: TRBJ2-3
D gene: NA
V gene: TRBV5-1
CDR3 protein: CASSSPSTDTQYF
CDR3 DNA: TGCGCCAGCAGCTCCCCAAGCACAGATACGCAGTATTTT

clone size: NA
CDR3 length: 15
J gene: TRBJ2-1
D gene: TRBD2
V gene: TRBV5-1
CDR3 protein: CASSFSQRGANEQFF
CDR3 DNA: TGCGCCAGCAGCTTTTCCCAGCGGGGGGCAAATGAGCAGTTCTTC

clone size: NA
CDR3 length: 13
J gene: TRBJ2-7
D gene: TRBD1
V gene: TRBV29-1
CDR3 protein: CSARQGASYEQYF
CDR3 DNA: TGCAGCGCAAGACAGGGGGCCTCCTACGAGCAGTACTTC

clone size: NA
CDR3 length: 16
J gene: TRBJ1-5
D gene: NA
V gene: TRBV7-8
CDR3 protein: CASSSLGGGSNQPQHF
CDR3 DNA: TGTGCCAGCAGCTCGTTAGGAGGGGGGTCCAATCAGCCCCAGCATTTT

clone size: few
CDR3 length: 16
J gene: TRBJ2-5
D gene: TRBD2
V gene: TRBV30
CDR3 protein: CAWSAQAGDLKETQYF
CDR3 DNA: TGTGCCTGGAGTGCGCAAGCGGGGGACCTTAAAGAGACCCAGTACTTC

clone size: NA
CDR3 length: 13
J gene: TRBJ1-1
D gene: NA
V gene: TRBV2
CDR3 protein: CASSEGSKTEAFF
CDR3 DNA: TGTGCCAGCAGTGAAGGGTCAAAGACTGAAGCTTTCTTT

clone size: NA
CDR3 length: 16
J gene: TRBJ2-1
D gene: TRBD2
V gene: TRBV13
CDR3 protein: CASSSRLAGLYNEQFF
CDR3 DNA: TGTGCCAGCAGCTCCCGACTAGCGGGGCTCTACAATGAGCAGTTCTTC

clone size: NA
CDR3 length: 14
J gene: TRBJ2-7
D gene: NA
V gene: TRBV7-2
CDR3 protein: CASSPPPGRNEQYF
CDR3 DNA: TGTGCCAGCAGCCCTCCCCCGGGTAGGAACGAGCAGTACTTC

clone size: few
CDR3 length: 15
J gene: TRBJ1-5
D gene: NA
V gene: TRBV30
CDR3 protein: CAWSVRVERNQPQHF
CDR3 DNA: TGTGCCTGGAGTGTACGGGTGGAACGCAATCAGCCCCAGCATTTT

clone size: NA
CDR3 length: 17
J gene: TRBJ2-4
D gene: NA
V gene: TRBV4-2
CDR3 protein: CASSQEGSRWAKNIQYF
CDR3 DNA: TGTGCCAGCAGCCAAGAGGGGAGTCGTTGGGCCAAAAACATTCAGTACTTC

clone size: NA
CDR3 length: 15
J gene: TRBJ1-4
D gene: NA
V gene: TRBV28
CDR3 protein: CASSSLRVSAEKLFF
CDR3 DNA: TGTGCCAGCAGTTCCCTGAGGGTCTCTGCGGAAAAACTGTTTTTT

clone size: once
CDR3 length: 14
J gene: TRBJ1-2
D gene: NA
V gene: TRBV30
CDR3 protein: CAAHPSVGNYGYTF
CDR3 DNA: TGTGCCGCTCACCCCAGTGTGGGTAACTATGGCTACACCTTC

clone size: few
CDR3 length: 12
J gene: TRBJ2-3
D gene: NA
V gene: TRBV29-1
CDR3 protein: CSERTFTDTQYF
CDR3 DNA: TGCAGCGAGAGGACTTTCACAGATACGCAGTATTTT

clone size: NA
CDR3 length: 16
J gene: TRBJ2-7
D gene: TRBD2
V gene: TRBV7-2
CDR3 protein: CASSLEGLAGDSEQYF
CDR3 DNA: TGTGCCAGCAGCTTAGAGGGACTAGCGGGGGATAGCGAGCAGTACTTC

clone size: NA
CDR3 length: 15
J gene: TRBJ2-1
D gene: TRBD1
V gene: TRBV25-1
CDR3 protein: CASSETGTGYNEQFF
CDR3 DNA: TGTGCCAGCAGTGAAACCGGGACAGGTTACAATGAGCAGTTCTTC

clone size: NA
CDR3 length: 13
J gene: TRBJ2-7
D gene: NA
V gene: TRBV28
CDR3 protein: CASSTPLDYEQYF
CDR3 DNA: TGTGCCAGCAGTACCCCCCTAGACTACGAGCAGTACTTC

clone size: NA
CDR3 length: 16
J gene: TRBJ2-3
D gene: TRBD2
V gene: TRBV28
CDR3 protein: CASSSPLAGGLDTQYF
CDR3 DNA: TGTGCCAGCAGTTCGCCACTAGCGGGGGGGCTAGATACGCAGTATTTT

clone size: NA
CDR3 length: 14
J gene: TRBJ2-5
D gene: TRBD2
V gene: TRBV4-1
CDR3 protein: CASSPRTSDGTQYF
CDR3 DNA: TGCGCCAGCAGCCCCAGGACTAGCGACGGGACCCAGTACTTC

clone size: few
CDR3 length: 16
J gene: TRBJ1-6
D gene: TRBD1
V gene: TRBV5-1
CDR3 protein: CASSLSPGQGDSPLHF
CDR3 DNA: TGCGCCAGCAGCTTGTCCCCAGGGCAGGGGGATTCACCCCTCCACTTT

clone size: NA
CDR3 length: 14
J gene: TRBJ1-2
D gene: NA
V gene: TRBV6-5
CDR3 protein: CASSLDSRSAGYTF
CDR3 DNA: TGTGCCAGCAGCCTTGACAGCCGGTCGGCTGGCTACACCTTC

clone size: NA
CDR3 length: 13
J gene: TRBJ1-5
D gene: NA
V gene: TRBV30
CDR3 protein: CAWSAGRNQPQHF
CDR3 DNA: TGTGCCTGGAGTGCGGGCCGTAATCAGCCCCAGCATTTT

clone size: NA
CDR3 length: 14
J gene: TRBJ1-6
D gene: NA
V gene: TRBV2
CDR3 protein: CASSGYRSNSPLHF
CDR3 DNA: TGTGCCAGCAGTGGATACAGGAGTAATTCACCCCTCCACTTT

clone size: once
CDR3 length: 16
J gene: TRBJ2-1
D gene: TRBD1
V gene: TRBV6-5
CDR3 protein: CASSSARTGSYNEQFF
CDR3 DNA: TGTGCCAGCAGTTCCGCACGGACAGGGTCTTACAATGAGCAGTTCTTC

clone size: NA
CDR3 length: 13
J gene: TRBJ2-1
D gene: NA
V gene: TRBV5-4
CDR3 protein: CASSLQGSNEQFF
CDR3 DNA: TGTGCCAGCAGCTTACAGGGCAGCAATGAGCAGTTCTTC

clone size: NA
CDR3 length: 16
J gene: TRBJ2-3
D gene: TRBD2
V gene: TRBV7-3
CDR3 protein: CASSYRVGGPTDTQYF
CDR3 DNA: TGTGCCAGCAGCTACCGGGTGGGAGGGCCCACAGATACGCAGTATTTT

clone size: NA
CDR3 length: 15
J gene: TRBJ1-6
D gene: NA
V gene: TRBV25-1
CDR3 protein: CASSPTYGSNSPLHF
CDR3 DNA: TGTGCCAGCAGTCCCACATATGGAAGTAATTCACCCCTCCACTTT

clone size: NA
CDR3 length: 16
J gene: TRBJ2-1
D gene: TRBD1
V gene: TRBV5-1
CDR3 protein: CASRPAYRGAYNEQFF
CDR3 DNA: TGCGCCAGCAGACCCGCCTACAGGGGTGCTTACAATGAGCAGTTCTTC

clone size: few
CDR3 length: 13
J gene: TRBJ1-1
D gene: NA
V gene: TRBV18
CDR3 protein: CASSRQGNTEAFF
CDR3 DNA: TGTGCCAGCTCACGCCAGGGGAACACTGAAGCTTTCTTT

clone size: few
CDR3 length: 13
J gene: TRBJ2-2
D gene: TRBD1
V gene: TRBV30
CDR3 protein: CAWWDRGAGELFF
CDR3 DNA: TGTGCCTGGTGGGACAGGGGAGCCGGGGAGCTGTTTTTT

clone size: NA
CDR3 length: 15
J gene: TRBJ2-6
D gene: TRBD1
V gene: TRBV5-1
CDR3 protein: CASSRDSSGANVLTF
CDR3 DNA: TGCGCCAGCAGCCGGGACAGCTCTGGGGCCAACGTCCTGACTTTC

clone size: NA
CDR3 length: 15
J gene: TRBJ2-2
D gene: NA
V gene: TRBV4-1
CDR3 protein: CASSQDSRADGELFF
CDR3 DNA: TGCGCCAGCAGCCAAGATAGCCGAGCAGACGGGGAGCTGTTTTTT

clone size: NA
CDR3 length: 12
J gene: TRBJ2-5
D gene: NA
V gene: TRBV29-1
CDR3 protein: CSVGRGRETQYF
CDR3 DNA: TGCAGCGTCGGGCGGGGGCGCGAGACCCAGTACTTC

clone size: few
CDR3 length: 15
J gene: TRBJ2-3
D gene: NA
V gene: TRBV30
CDR3 protein: CAWSVYASEGDTQYF
CDR3 DNA: TGTGCCTGGAGTGTATACGCCAGTGAGGGCGATACGCAGTATTTT

clone size: many
CDR3 length: 13
J gene: TRBJ1-3
D gene: NA
V gene: TRBV30
CDR3 protein: CAWSLNSGNTIYF
CDR3 DNA: TGTGCCTGGTCGTTGAACTCTGGAAACACCATATATTTT

clone size: NA
CDR3 length: 16
J gene: TRBJ2-7
D gene: TRBD2
V gene: TRBV7-2
CDR3 protein: CASSYGTSGRWYEQYF
CDR3 DNA: TGTGCCAGCAGCTACGGGACTAGCGGGAGGTGGTACGAGCAGTACTTC

clone size: once
CDR3 length: 13
J gene: TRBJ2-5
D gene: NA
V gene: TRBV9
CDR3 protein: CASSVGLAETQYF
CDR3 DNA: TGTGCCAGCAGCGTAGGGCTAGCGGAGACCCAGTACTTC

clone size: NA
CDR3 length: 15
J gene: TRBJ1-5
D gene: NA
V gene: TRBV9
CDR3 protein: CASSVRVWGNQPQHF
CDR3 DNA: TGTGCCAGCAGCGTCAGGGTCTGGGGCAATCAGCCCCAGCATTTT

clone size: NA
CDR3 length: 21
J gene: TRBJ1-5
D gene: NA
V gene: TRBV23-1
CDR3 protein: CASSQRSPSRRNRSENQPQHF
CDR3 DNA: TGCGCCAGCAGTCAACGCTCCCCTTCCCGCCGGAACAGGAGCGAGAATCAGCCCCAGCATTTT

clone size: NA
CDR3 length: 12
J gene: TRBJ2-5
D gene: NA
V gene: TRBV6-1
CDR3 protein: CASSNRGETQYF
CDR3 DNA: TGTGCCAGCAGTAACCGAGGGGAGACCCAGTACTTC

clone size: NA
CDR3 length: 11
J gene: TRBJ2-5
D gene: NA
V gene: TRBV20-1
CDR3 protein: CSARDRGAQYF
CDR3 DNA: TGCAGTGCTAGAGATCGCGGGGCCCAGTACTTC

clone size: NA
CDR3 length: 14
J gene: TRBJ1-2
D gene: NA
V gene: TRBV7-9
CDR3 protein: CASSERTDNYGYTF
CDR3 DNA: TGTGCCAGCAGCGAACGGACGGATAACTATGGCTACACCTTC